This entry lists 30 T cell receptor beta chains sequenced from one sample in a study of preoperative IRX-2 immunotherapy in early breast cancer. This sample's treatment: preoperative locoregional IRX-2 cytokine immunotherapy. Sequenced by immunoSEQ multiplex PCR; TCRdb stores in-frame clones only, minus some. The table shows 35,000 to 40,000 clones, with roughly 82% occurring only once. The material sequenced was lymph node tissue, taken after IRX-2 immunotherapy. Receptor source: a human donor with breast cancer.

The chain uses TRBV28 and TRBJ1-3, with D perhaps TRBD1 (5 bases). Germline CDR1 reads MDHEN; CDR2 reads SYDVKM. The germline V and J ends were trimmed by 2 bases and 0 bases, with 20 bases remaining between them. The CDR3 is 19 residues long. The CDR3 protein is CASSLPQAGPFDSGNTIYF. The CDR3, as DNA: TGTGCCAGCAGTTTACCTCAGGCAGGGCCGTTCGACTCTGGAAACACCATATATTTT.

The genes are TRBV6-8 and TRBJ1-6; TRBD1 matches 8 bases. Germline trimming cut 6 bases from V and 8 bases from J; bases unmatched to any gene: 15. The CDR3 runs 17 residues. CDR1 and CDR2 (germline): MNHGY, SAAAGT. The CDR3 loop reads CASRGQQGVLSYSPLHF. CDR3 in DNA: TGTGCCAGCAGGGGACAACAGGGGGTTCTTTCTTATTCACCCCTCCACTTT.

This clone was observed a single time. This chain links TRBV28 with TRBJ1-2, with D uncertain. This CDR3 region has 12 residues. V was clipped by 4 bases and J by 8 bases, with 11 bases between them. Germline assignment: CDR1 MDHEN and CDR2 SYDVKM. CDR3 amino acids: CASSSGSVGYTF. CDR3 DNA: TGTGCCAGCAGTTCCGGCTCCGTCGGCTACACCTTC.

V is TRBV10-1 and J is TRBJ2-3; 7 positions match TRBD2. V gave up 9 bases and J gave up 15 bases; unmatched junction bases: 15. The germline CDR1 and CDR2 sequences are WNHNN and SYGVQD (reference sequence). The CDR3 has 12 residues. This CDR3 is CASRGLEGFFYF. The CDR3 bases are TGCGCCAGTCGAGGACTAGAGGGATTTTTTTATTTT.

CDR3 sequence (DNA): TGTGCCACCAGCAGAGACCTTGCGGGGGGAGAGACCCAGTACTTC. It translates to CATSRDLAGGETQYF. The chain carries TRBV15 and TRBJ2-5; TRBD2 agrees at 8 bases. Per germline, CDR1 LNHNV and CDR2 YYDKDF (reference sequence). The CDR3 runs 15 residues. The ends lost 0 bases at V and 4 bases at J; junction bases unmatched: 4.

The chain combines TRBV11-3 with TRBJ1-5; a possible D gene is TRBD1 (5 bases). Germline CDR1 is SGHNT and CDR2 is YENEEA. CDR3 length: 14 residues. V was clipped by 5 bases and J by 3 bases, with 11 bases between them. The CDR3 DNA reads TGTGCCAGCAGCCACGACAGCCTCAATCAGCCCCAGCATTTT. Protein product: CASSHDSLNQPQHF.

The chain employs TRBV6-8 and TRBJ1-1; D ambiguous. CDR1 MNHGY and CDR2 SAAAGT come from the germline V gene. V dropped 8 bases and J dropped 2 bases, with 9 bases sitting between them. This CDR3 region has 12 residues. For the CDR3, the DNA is TGTGCCAGCGGTAGGATTAACACTGAAGCTTTCTTT. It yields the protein CASGRINTEAFF.

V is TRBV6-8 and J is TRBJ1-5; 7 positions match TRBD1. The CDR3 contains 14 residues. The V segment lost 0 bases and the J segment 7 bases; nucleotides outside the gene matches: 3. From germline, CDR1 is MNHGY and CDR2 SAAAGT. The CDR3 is CASSYSTGKQPQHF. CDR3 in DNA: TGTGCCAGCAGTTACTCGACAGGGAAGCAGCCCCAGCATTTT.

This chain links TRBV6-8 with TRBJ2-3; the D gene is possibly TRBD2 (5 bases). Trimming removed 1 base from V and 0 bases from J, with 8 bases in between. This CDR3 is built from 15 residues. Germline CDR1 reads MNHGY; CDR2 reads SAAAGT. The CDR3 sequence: CASSYYRESTDTQYF. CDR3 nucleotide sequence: TGTGCCAGCAGTTACTACCGGGAAAGCACAGATACGCAGTATTTT.

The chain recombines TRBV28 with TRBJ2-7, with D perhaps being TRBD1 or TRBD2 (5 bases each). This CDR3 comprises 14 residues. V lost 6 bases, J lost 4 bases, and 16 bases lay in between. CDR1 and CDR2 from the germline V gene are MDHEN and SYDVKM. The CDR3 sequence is CASRNSGASYEQYF. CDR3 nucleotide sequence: TGTGCCAGCAGGAACTCCGGGGCCTCATACGAGCAGTACTTC.

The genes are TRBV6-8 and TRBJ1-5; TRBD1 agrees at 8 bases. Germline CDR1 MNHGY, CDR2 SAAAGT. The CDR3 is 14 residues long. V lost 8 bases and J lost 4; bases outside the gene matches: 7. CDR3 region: CASGGTGFNQPQHF. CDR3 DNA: TGTGCCAGCGGCGGGACAGGTTTTAATCAGCCCCAGCATTTT.

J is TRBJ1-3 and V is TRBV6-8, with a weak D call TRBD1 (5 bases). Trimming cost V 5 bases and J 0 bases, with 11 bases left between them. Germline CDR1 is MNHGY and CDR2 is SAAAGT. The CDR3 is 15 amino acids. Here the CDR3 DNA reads TGTGCCAGCAGTGTCAGGGACTACTCTGGAAACACCATATATTTT. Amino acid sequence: CASSVRDYSGNTIYF.

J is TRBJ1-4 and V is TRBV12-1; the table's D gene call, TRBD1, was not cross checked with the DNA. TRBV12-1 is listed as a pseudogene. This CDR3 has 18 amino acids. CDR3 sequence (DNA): TGTGCCAGCAGTCCCAAACAAGGAAGGACACCAACTAATGAAAAACTGTTTTTT. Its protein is CASSPKQGRTPTNEKLFF.

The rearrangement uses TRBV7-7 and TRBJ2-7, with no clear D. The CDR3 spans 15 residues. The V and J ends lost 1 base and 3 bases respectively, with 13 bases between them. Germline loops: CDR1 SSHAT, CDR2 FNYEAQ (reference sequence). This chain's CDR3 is CASSLESVGDYEQYF. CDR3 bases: TGTGCCAGCAGCTTAGAGAGCGTCGGTGACTACGAGCAGTACTTC. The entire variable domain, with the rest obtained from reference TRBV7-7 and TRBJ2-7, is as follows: GAGVSQSPRYKVTKRGQDVTLRCDPISSHATLYWYQQALGQGPEFLTYFNYEAQPDKSGLPSDRFSAERPEGSISTLTIQRTEQRDSAMYRCASSLESVGDYEQYFGPGTRLTVT.

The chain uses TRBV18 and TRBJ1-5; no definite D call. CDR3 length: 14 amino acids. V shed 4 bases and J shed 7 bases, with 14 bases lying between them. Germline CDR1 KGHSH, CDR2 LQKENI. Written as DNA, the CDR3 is TGTGCCAGCTCACTGGGCCATACCGAACAGCCCCAGCATTTT. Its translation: CASSLGHTEQPQHF.

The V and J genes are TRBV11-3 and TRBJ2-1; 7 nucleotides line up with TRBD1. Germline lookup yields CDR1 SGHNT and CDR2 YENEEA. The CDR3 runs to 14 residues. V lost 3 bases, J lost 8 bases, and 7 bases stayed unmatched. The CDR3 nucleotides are TGTGCCAGCAGCTTGCTGGACAGGCGGCATGAGCAGTTCTTC. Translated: CASSLLDRRHEQFF. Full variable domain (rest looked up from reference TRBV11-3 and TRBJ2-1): EAGVVQSPRYKIIEKKQPVAFWCNPISGHNTLYWYLQNLGQGPELLIRYENEEAVDDSQLPKDRFSAERLKGVDSTLKIQPAELGDSAVYLCASSLLDRRHEQFFGPGTRLTVL.

This CDR3 reads CASSGTGSHTGELFF. The CDR3 nucleotides read TGTGCCAGCAGCGGAACAGGGAGTCATACCGGGGAGCTGTTTTTT. The chain uses TRBV11-3 and TRBJ2-2, with a weak D call TRBD1 (6 bases). The CDR3 is made up of 15 amino acids. With 5 bases removed from V and 5 bases from J, the gap between germline ends came to 15 bases. CDR1 SGHNT and CDR2 YENEEA come from the germline V gene.

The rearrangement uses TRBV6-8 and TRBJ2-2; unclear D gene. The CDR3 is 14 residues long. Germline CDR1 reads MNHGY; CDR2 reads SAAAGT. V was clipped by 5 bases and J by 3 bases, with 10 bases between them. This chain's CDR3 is CASSDLIYTGELFF. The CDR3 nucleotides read TGTGCCAGCAGTGACTTGATCTACACCGGGGAGCTGTTTTTT.

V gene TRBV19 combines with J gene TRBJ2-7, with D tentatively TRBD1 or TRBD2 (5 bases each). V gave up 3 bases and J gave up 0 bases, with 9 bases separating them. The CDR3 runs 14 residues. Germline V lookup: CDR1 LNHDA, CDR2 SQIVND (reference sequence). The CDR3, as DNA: TGTGCCAGTAGTATGGGTGGGGGCTCCTACGAGCAGTACTTC. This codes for CASSMGGGSYEQYF.

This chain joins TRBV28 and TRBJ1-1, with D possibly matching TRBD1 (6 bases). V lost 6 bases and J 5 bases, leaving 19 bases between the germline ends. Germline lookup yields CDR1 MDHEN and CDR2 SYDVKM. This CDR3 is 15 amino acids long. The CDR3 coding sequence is TGTGCCAGCAGCCTTATACAGGGATGGGGAACTGAAGCTTTCTTT. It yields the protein CASSLIQGWGTEAFF. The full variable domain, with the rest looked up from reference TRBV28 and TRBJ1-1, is DVKVTQSSRYLVKRTGEKVFLECVQDMDHENMFWYRQDPGLGLRLIYFSYDVKMKEKGDIPEGYSVSREKKERFSLILESASTNQTSMYLCASSLIQGWGTEAFFGQGTRLTVV.

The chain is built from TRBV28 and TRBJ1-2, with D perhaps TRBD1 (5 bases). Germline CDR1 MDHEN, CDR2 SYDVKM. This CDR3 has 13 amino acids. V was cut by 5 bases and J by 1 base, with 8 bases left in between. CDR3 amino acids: CASSDSFNYGYTF. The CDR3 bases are TGTGCCAGCAGTGACAGTTTTAACTATGGCTACACCTTC.

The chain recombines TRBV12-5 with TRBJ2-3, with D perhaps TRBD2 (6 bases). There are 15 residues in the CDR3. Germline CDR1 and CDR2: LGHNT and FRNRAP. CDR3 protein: CASTKWGLPSDTQYF. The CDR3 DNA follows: TGTGCCAGCACCAAGTGGGGACTGCCTTCGGATACGCAGTATTTT.

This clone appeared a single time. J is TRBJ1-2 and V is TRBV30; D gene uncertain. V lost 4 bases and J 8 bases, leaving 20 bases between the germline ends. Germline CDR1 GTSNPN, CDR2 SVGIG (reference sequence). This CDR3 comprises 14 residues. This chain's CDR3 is CAWIQPPTIGGYTF. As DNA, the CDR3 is TGTGCCTGGATACAGCCTCCGACAATCGGGGGCTACACCTTC.

Written as DNA, the CDR3 is TGTGCCAGCGAAGATGACAGGAGGAGCACTGAAGCTTTCTTT. As protein: CASEDDRRSTEAFF. The V gene is TRBV6-8, the J gene TRBJ1-1; possibly TRBD1 for D (6 bases). Germline CDR1 and CDR2: MNHGY and SAAAGT. The ends were cut back, 8 bases at V and 4 bases at J, with 17 bases in the middle. The CDR3 is 14 amino acids.

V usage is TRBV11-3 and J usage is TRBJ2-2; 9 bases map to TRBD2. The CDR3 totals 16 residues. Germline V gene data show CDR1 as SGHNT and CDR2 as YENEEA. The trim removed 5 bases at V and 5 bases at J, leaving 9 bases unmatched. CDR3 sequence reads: CASSRGGGASTGELFF. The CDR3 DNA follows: TGTGCCAGCAGCCGAGGCGGGGGGGCGAGTACCGGGGAGCTGTTTTTT.

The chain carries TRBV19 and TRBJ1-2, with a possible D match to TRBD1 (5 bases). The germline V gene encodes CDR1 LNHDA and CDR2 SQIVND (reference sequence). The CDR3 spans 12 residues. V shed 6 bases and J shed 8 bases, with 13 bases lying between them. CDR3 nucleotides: TGTGCCAGTAGGAATTTAGGGGTCGGCTACACCTTC. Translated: CASRNLGVGYTF.

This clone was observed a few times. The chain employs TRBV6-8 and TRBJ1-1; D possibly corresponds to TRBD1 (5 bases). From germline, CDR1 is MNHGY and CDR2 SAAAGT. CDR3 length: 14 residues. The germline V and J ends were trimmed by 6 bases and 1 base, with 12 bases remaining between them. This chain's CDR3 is CASSLRGTNTEAFF. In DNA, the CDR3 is TGTGCCAGCAGCTTAAGGGGCACGAACACTGAAGCTTTCTTT.

CDR3 region: CASSLNTGINYGYTF. The CDR3 nucleotides are TGTGCCAGCAGTCTCAACACAGGGATTAACTATGGCTACACCTTC. The J gene is TRBJ1-2, the V gene TRBV22-1; the D segment call TRBD1 is taken from the table without a DNA check. TRBV22-1 is tagged as a pseudogene. The CDR3 runs 15 residues.

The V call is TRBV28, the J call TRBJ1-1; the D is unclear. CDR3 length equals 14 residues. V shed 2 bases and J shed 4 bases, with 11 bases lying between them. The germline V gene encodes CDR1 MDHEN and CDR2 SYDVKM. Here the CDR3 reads CASSLVGRTTEAFF. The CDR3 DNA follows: TGTGCCAGCAGTTTAGTAGGGCGGACCACTGAAGCTTTCTTT. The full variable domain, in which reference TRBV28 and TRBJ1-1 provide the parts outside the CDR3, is DVKVTQSSRYLVKRTGEKVFLECVQDMDHENMFWYRQDPGLGLRLIYFSYDVKMKEKGDIPEGYSVSREKKERFSLILESASTNQTSMYLCASSLVGRTTEAFFGQGTRLTVV.

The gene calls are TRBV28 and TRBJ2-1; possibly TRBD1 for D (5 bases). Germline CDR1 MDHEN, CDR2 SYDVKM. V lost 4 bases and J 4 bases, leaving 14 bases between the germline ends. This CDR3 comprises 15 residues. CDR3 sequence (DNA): TGTGCCAGCAGTTCCCGACAGACCTCTTACAATGAGCAGTTCTTC. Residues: CASSSRQTSYNEQFF.